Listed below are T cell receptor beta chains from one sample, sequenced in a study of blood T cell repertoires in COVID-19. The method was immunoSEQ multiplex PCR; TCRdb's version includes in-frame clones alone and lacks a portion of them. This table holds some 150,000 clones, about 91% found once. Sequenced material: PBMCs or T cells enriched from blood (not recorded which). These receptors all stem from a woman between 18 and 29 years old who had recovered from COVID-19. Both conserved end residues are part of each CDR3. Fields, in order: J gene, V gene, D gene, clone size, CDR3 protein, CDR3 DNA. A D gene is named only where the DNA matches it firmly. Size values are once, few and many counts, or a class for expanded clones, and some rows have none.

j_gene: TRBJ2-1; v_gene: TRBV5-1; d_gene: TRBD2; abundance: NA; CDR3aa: CASSLVAGGEQFF; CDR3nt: TGCGCCAGCAGCTTGGTAGCGGGAGGGGAGCAGTTCTTC
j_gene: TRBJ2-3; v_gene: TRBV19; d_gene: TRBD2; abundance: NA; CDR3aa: CASSMGTSGRTDTQYF; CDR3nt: TGTGCCAGTAGTATGGGCACTAGCGGACGCACAGATACGCAGTATTTT
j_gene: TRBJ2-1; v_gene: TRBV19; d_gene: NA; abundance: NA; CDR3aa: CASSIEGNEQFF; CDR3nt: TGTGCCAGTAGTATTGAGGGCAATGAGCAGTTCTTC
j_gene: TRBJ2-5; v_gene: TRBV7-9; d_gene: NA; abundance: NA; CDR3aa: CASSLASSQETQYF; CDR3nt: TGTGCCAGCAGCTTAGCGTCCAGCCAAGAGACCCAGTACTTC
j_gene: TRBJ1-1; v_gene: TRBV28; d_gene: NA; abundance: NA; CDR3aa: CASTIPGGATEAFF; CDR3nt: TGTGCCAGCACCATACCGGGGGGCGCCACTGAAGCTTTCTTT
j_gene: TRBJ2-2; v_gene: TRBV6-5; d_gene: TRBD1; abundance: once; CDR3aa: CASSRGGSNTGELFF; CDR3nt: TGTGCCAGCAGTCGAGGGGGCTCGAACACCGGGGAGCTGTTTTTT
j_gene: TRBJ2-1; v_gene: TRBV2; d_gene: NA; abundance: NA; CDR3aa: CASTGDGTFF; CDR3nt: TGTGCCAGCACCGGGGATGGGACTTTCTTC
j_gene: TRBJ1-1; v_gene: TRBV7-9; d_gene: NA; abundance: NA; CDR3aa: CASSLSGRASSEAFF; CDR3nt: TGTGCCAGCAGCTTATCAGGCAGGGCGTCGTCTGAAGCTTTCTTT
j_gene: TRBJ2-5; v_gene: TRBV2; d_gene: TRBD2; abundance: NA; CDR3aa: CASRASSGRGAETQYF; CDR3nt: TGTGCCAGCAGAGCCTCTAGCGGGCGAGGGGCGGAGACCCAGTACTTC
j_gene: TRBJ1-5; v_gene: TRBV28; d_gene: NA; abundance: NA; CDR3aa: CASSLAAGIWGEKPQHF; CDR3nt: TGTGCCAGCAGTTTAGCCGCGGGAATTTGGGGTGAAAAGCCCCAGCATTTT
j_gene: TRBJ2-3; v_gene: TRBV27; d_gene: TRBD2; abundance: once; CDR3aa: CASSALAGAVDTQYF; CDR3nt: TGTGCCAGCAGTGCGTTAGCGGGAGCGGTAGATACGCAGTATTTT
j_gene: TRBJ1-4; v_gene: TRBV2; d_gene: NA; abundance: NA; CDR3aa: CASSEGQGREKLFF; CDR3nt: TGTGCCAGCAGTGAGGGCCAGGGCAGGGAAAAACTGTTTTTT
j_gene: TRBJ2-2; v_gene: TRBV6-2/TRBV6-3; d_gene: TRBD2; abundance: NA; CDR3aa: CASSRIGLGTGELFF; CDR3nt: TGTGCCAGCAGCCGAATCGGACTAGGCACCGGGGAGCTGTTTTTT
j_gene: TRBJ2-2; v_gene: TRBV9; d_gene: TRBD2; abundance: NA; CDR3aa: CASSVRIGTSGNTGELFF; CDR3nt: TGTGCCAGCAGCGTCCGAATCGGGACTAGCGGGAACACCGGGGAGCTGTTTTTT
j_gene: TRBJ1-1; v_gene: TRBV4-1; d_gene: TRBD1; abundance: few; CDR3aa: CASSQAGGPINTEAFF; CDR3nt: TGCGCCAGCAGCCAGGCAGGGGGTCCGATCAACACTGAAGCTTTCTTT
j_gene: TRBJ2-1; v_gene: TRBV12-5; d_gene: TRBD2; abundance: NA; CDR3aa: CASPEMGGAGAVHEQFF; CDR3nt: TGTGCTAGTCCAGAAATGGGCGGTGCGGGAGCAGTACATGAGCAGTTCTTC
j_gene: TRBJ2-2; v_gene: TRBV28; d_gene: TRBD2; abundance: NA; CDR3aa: CASSPSYTGGANTGELFF; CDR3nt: TGTGCCAGCAGCCCATCGTATACGGGAGGGGCGAACACCGGGGAGCTGTTTTTT
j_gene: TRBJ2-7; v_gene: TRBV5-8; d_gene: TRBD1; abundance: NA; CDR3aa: CASSFGTGTYEQYF; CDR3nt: TGTGCCAGCAGCTTCGGGACAGGGACCTACGAGCAGTACTTC
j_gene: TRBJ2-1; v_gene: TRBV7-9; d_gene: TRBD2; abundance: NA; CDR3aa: CASSPRTSSNEQFF; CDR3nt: TGTGCCAGCAGCCCCCGGACTAGCAGCAATGAGCAGTTCTTC
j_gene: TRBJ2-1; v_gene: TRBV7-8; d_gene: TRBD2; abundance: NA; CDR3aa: CASSLRLAGVYNEQFF; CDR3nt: TGTGCCAGCAGCTTAAGACTAGCGGGAGTTTACAATGAGCAGTTCTTC
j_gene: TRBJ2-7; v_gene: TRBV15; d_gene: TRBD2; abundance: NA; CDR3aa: CATSRDPLAGGEQYF; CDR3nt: TGTGCCACCAGCAGAGATCCCCTAGCGGGAGGAGAGCAGTACTTC
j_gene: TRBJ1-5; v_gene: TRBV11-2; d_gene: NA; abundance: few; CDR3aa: CASSFRGHFQPQHF; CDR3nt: TGTGCCAGCAGCTTCCGGGGACATTTTCAGCCCCAGCATTTT
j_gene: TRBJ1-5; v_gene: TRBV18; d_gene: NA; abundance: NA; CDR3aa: CASSDDSLNQPQHF; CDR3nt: TGTGCCAGCTCAGACGACAGCCTCAATCAGCCCCAGCATTTT
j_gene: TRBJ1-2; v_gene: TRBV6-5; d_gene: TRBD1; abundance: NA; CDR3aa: CASSYDRGHGYTF; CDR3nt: TGTGCCAGCAGTTACGACAGGGGGCACGGCTACACCTTC
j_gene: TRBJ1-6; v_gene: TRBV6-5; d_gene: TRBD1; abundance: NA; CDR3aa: CASKRQGGGSPLHF; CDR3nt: TGTGCCAGCAAAAGACAGGGGGGAGGGTCACCCCTCCACTTT
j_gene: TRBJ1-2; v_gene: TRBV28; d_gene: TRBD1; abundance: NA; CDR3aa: CASSPHTIRQGVYGYTF; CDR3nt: TGTGCCAGCAGTCCTCACACCATCAGACAGGGTGTCTATGGCTACACCTTC
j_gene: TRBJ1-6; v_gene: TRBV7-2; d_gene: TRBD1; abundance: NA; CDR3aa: CASSSKGTTRGANSPLHF; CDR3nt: TGTGCCAGCAGCTCAAAAGGGACAACCAGGGGGGCTAATTCACCCCTCCACTTT
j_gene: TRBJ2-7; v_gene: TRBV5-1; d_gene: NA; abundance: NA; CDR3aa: CASSPSVVASGRTTYEQYF; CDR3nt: TGCGCCAGCAGCCCAAGTGTGGTGGCCAGCGGGCGCACCACCTACGAGCAGTACTTC
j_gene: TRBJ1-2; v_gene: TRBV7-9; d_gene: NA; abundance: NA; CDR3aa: CAGEGQLYGYTF; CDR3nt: TGTGCCGGGGAGGGGCAGCTGTATGGCTACACCTTC
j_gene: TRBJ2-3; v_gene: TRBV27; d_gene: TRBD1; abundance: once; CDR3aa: CASSPGTGQGYWDTQYF; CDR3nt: TGTGCCAGCAGTCCCGGCACGGGACAGGGGTACTGGGATACGCAGTATTTT
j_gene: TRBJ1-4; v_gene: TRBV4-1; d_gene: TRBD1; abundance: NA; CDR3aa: CASSRTGGEKLFF; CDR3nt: TGCGCCAGCAGCCGAACAGGGGGTGAAAAACTGTTTTTT
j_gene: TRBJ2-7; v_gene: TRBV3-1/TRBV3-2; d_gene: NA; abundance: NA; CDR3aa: CASSQGVPGSYEQYF; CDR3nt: TGTGCCAGCAGCCAAGGCGTCCCGGGTTCGTACGAGCAGTACTTC
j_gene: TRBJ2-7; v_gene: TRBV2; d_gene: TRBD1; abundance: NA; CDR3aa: CASSRDRGNEQYF; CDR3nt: TGTGCCAGCAGTAGGGACAGGGGGAACGAGCAGTACTTC
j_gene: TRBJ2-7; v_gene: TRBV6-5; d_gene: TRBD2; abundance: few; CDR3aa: CASRSGSPYEQYF; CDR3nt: TGTGCCAGCCGCAGCGGGAGTCCCTACGAGCAGTACTTC
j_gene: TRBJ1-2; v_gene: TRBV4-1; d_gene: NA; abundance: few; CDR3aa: CASSRSDSDYGYTF; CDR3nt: TGCGCCAGCAGCCGGTCGGACAGCGACTATGGCTACACCTTC
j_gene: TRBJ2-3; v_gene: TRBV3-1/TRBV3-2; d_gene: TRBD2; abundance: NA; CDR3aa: CASSQEALAGGPDTQYF; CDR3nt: TGTGCCAGCAGCCAAGAGGCGCTAGCGGGGGGACCAGATACGCAGTATTTT
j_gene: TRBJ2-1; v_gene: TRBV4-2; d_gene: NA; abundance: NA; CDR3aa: CASAPHGSSPHNEQFF; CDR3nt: TGTGCCAGCGCCCCACACGGGAGCTCCCCCCACAATGAGCAGTTCTTC
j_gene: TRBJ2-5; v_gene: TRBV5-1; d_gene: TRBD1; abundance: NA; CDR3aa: CASSDDWTGSQETQYF; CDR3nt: TGCGCCAGCAGCGACGACTGGACAGGGTCCCAAGAGACCCAGTACTTC
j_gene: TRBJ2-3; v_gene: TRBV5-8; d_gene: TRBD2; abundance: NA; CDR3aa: CASSLWLAGGPGVTDTQYF; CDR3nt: TGTGCCAGCAGCTTGTGGCTAGCGGGAGGGCCAGGGGTAACAGATACGCAGTATTTT
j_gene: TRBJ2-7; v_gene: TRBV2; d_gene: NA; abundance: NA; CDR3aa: CASMQRYEQYF; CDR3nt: TGTGCCAGCATGCAGCGGTACGAGCAGTACTTC
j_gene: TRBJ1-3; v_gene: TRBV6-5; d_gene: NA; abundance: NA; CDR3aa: CASSTQAGNTIYF; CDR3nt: TGTGCCAGCAGTACACAGGCAGGAAACACCATATATTTT
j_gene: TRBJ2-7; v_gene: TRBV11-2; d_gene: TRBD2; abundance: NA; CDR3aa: CASSSHSGSPYEQYF; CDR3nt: TGTGCCAGCAGCTCCCACAGCGGGAGCCCCTACGAGCAGTACTTC
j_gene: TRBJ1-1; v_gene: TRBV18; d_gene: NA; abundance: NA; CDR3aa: CASSSTGYEAFF; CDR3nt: TGTGCCAGCTCATCGACAGGTTACGAAGCTTTCTTT
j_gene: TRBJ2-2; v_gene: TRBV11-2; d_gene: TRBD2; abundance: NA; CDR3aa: CASSFLAGGGSGELFF; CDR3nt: TGTGCCAGCAGCTTCCTAGCGGGAGGAGGGTCCGGGGAGCTGTTTTTT
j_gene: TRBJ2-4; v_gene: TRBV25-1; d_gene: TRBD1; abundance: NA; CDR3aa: CASSERHRGNIQYF; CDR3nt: TGTGCCAGCAGTGAACGCCACAGGGGAAACATTCAGTACTTC
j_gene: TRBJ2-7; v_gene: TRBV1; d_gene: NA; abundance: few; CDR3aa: CTSSQTVSPSYEQYF; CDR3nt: TGCACCAGCAGCCAGACAGTTTCCCCCTCCTACGAGCAGTACTTC
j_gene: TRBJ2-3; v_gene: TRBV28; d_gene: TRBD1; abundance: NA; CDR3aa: CASSLTGSGTDTQYF; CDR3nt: TGTGCCAGCAGTTTGACAGGGTCAGGGACAGATACGCAGTATTTT
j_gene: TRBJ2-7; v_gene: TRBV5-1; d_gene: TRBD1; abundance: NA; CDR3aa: CASSLTGDYEQYF; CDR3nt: TGCGCCAGCAGCTTGACAGGGGACTACGAGCAGTACTTC
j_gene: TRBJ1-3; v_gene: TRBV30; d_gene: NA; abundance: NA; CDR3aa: CAWSVGGTGNTIYF; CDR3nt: TGTGCCTGGAGTGTCGGGGGGACTGGAAACACCATATATTTT
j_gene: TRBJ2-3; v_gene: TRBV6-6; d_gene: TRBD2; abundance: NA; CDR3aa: CASSHELAGVGDTQYF; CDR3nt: TGTGCCAGCAGTCACGAACTAGCGGGAGTGGGAGATACGCAGTATTTT
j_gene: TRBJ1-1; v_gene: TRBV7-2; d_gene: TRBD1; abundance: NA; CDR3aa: CASSRYRDRGSHTKAFF; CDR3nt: TGTGCCAGCAGCCGCTACCGGGACAGGGGAAGTCACACGAAGGCTTTCTTT
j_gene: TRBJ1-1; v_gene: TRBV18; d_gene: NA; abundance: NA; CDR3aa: CASSPSAVQGSSEAFF; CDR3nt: TGTGCCAGCTCACCTTCGGCGGTACAGGGCTCCTCTGAAGCTTTCTTT
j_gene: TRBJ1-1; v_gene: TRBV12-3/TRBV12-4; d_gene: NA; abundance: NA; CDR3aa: CASSASMNTEAFF; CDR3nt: TGTGCCAGCAGTGCTTCTATGAACACTGAAGCTTTCTTT
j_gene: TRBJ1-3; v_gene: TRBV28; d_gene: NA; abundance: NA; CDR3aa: CASSGGPRFNSGNTIYF; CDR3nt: TGTGCCAGCAGTGGCGGGCCGCGGTTTAACTCTGGAAACACCATATATTTT
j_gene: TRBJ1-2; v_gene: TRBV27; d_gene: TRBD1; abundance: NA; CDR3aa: CASSLTAGTGNGYTF; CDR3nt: TGTGCCAGCAGTTTAACCGCCGGGACAGGGAATGGCTACACCTTC
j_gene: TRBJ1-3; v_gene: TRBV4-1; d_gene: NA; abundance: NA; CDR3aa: CASSQVVGVGNTIYF; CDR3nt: TGCGCCAGCAGCCAAGTGGTAGGGGTCGGAAACACCATATATTTT
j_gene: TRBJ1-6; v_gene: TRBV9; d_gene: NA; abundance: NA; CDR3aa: CASSVGFDRNSPLHF; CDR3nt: TGTGCCAGCAGCGTGGGTTTCGACAGAAATTCACCCCTCCACTTT
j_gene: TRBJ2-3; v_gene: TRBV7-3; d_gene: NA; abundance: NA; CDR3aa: CASSSQGPQNDTQYF; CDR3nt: TGTGCCAGCAGCTCGCAGGGCCCCCAAAACGATACGCAGTATTTT
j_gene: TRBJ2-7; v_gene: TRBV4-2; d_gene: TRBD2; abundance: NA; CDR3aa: CASSQGGAGGPSYEQYF; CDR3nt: TGTGCCAGCAGCCAAGGAGGCGCGGGAGGACCGAGCTACGAGCAGTACTTC